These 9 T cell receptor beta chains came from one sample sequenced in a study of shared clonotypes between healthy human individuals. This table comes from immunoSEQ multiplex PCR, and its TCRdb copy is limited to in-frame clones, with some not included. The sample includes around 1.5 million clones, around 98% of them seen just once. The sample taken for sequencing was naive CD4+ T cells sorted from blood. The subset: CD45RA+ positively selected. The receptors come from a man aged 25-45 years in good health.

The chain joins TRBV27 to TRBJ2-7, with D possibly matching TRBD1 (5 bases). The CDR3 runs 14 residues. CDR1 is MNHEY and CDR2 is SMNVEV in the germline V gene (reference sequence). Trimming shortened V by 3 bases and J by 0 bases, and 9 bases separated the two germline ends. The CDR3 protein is CASSFGQGSYEQYF. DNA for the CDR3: TGTGCCAGCAGTTTCGGGCAGGGCTCCTACGAGCAGTACTTC.

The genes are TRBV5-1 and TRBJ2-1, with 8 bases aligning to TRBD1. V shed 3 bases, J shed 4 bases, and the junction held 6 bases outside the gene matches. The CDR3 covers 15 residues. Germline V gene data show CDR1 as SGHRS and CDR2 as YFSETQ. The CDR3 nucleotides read TGCGCCAGCAGCTCCGACAGGGGTGCTTACAATGAGCAGTTCTTC. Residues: CASSSDRGAYNEQFF. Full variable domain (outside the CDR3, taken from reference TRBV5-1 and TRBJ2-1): KAGVTQTPRYLIKTRGQQVTLSCSPISGHRSVSWYQQTPGQGLQFLFEYFSETQRNKGNFPGRFSGRQFSNSRSEMNVSTLELGDSALYLCASSSDRGAYNEQFFGPGTRLTVL.

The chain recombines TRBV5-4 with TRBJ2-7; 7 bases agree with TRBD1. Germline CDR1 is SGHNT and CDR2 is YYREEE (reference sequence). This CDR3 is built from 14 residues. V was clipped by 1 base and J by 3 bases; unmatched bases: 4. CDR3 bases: TGTGCCAGCAGCTTGCGGTCAGGGGGCTACGAGCAGTACTTC. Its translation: CASSLRSGGYEQYF.

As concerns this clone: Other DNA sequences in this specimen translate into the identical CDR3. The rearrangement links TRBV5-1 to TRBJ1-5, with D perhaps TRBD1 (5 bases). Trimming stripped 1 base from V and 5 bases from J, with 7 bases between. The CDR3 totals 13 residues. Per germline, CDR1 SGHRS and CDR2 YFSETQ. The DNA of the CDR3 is TGCGCCAGCAGCTTGCGGGGGGATCAGCCCCAGCATTTT. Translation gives CASSLRGDQPQHF.

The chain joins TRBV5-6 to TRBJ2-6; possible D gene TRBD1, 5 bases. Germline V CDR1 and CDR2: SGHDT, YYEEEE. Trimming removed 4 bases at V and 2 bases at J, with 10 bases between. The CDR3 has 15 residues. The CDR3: CASSTLTAGANVLTF. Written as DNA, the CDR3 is TGTGCCAGCAGCACACTGACAGCTGGGGCCAACGTCCTGACTTTC.

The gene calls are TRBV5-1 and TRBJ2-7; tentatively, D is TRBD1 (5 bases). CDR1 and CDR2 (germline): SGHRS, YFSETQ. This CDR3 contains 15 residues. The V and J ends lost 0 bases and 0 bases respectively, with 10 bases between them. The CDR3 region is CASSLAGISSYEQYF. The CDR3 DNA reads TGCGCCAGCAGCTTGGCAGGGATTAGCTCCTACGAGCAGTACTTC.

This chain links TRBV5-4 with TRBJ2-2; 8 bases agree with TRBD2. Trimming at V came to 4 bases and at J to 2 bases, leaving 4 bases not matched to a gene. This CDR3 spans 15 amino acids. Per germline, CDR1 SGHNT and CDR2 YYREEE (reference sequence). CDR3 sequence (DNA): TGTGCCAGCAGCCCGGGAGGGACCAACACCGGGGAGCTGTTTTTT. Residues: CASSPGGTNTGELFF.

CDR3 sequence (DNA): TGTGCTAGTGGTTTGGTAATCTCTCAGGGGGTGACAGATACGCAGTATTTT. It specifies CASGLVISQGVTDTQYF. The chain links TRBV12-5 to TRBJ2-3, with 7 nucleotides matching TRBD1. Germline CDR1 reads LGHNT; CDR2 reads FRNRAP. After removal of 0 bases from V and 3 bases from J, the junction contained 9 bases not matched to a gene. This CDR3 spans 17 amino acids.

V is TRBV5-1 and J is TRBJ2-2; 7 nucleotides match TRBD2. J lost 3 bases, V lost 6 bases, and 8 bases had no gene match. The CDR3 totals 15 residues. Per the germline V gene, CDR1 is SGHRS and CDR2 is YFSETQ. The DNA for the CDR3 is TGCGCCAGCAAATTTAGTCGGGAGGACACCGGGGAGCTGTTTTTT. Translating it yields CASKFSREDTGELFF. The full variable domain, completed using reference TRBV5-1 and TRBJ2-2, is KAGVTQTPRYLIKTRGQQVTLSCSPISGHRSVSWYQQTPGQGLQFLFEYFSETQRNKGNFPGRFSGRQFSNSRSEMNVSTLELGDSALYLCASKFSREDTGELFFGEGSRLTVL.